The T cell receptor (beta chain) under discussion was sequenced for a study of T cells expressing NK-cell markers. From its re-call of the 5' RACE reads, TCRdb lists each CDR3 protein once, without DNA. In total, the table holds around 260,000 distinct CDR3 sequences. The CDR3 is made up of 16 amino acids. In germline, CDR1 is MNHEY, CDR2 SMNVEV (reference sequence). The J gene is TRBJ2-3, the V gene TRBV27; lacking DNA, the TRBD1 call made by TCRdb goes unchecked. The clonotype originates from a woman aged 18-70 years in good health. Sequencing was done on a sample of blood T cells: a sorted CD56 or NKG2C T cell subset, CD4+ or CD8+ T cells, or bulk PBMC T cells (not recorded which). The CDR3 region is CASSLYRQGYTDTQYF.